The 30 T cell receptor beta chains listed next were all sequenced from one sample in a study of CD8 T cells in ankylosing spondylitis. TCRdb ran MiXCR on the 5' RACE reads and lists one entry per CDR3 protein. The sample lists about 340,000 distinct CDR3 sequences; 14% to 15% were seen once. Sequenced input: blood, either unsorted or a sorted T cell fraction (not recorded which). The receptors originated from a male donor with ankylosing spondylitis or in good health (not recorded which).

Regarding this clonotype: At one of its ends the junction is not consistent with the germline gene, which may arise from a read error. The chain joins TRBV12-3 or TRBV12-4 to TRBJ1-1, with D unclear. The CDR3 has 14 amino acids. CDR3 region: CASRTGGPNTKAFF. CDR3 coding DNA: TGTGCCAGCAGAACGGGAGGGCCGAACACTAAAGCTTTCTTT.

This clonotype showed up many times. V usage is TRBV5-1 and J usage is TRBJ1-1; 8 bases are shared with TRBD1. CDR1 is SGHRS and CDR2 is YFSETQ in the germline V gene. CDR3 length: 14 amino acids. After removal of 4 bases from V and 1 base from J, the junction contained 3 bases not matched to a gene. The CDR3 DNA reads TGCGCCAGCAGCCCCGGGACAGGGAACACTGAAGCTTTCTTT. This translates into CASSPGTGNTEAFF.

A few counts support this clonotype. The rearrangement uses TRBV12-3 or TRBV12-4 and TRBJ1-2; possible D gene TRBD1, 6 bases. The V end lost 7 bases, the J end lost 7 bases, and 16 bases lay between the germline ends. The CDR3 consists of 13 residues. The chain's CDR3 is CASIASGEAGYTF. In nucleotides, the CDR3 is TGTGCCAGCATCGCGTCAGGGGAGGCTGGCTACACCTTC.

This clonotype came up many times. This chain links TRBV20-1 with TRBJ2-2, with 12 bases lining up with TRBD2. V lost 1 base to trimming and J lost 15 bases; unmatched junction nucleotides: 3. CDR3 size: 12 residues. The V gene's germline CDR1 is DFQATT and CDR2 SNEGSKA (reference sequence). The CDR3 nucleotides read TGCAGTGCTAGAGGACTAGCGGGGGTAGTGTTTTTT. Residues: CSARGLAGVVFF.

V gene TRBV11-1 combines with J gene TRBJ2-5, with 7 bases fitting TRBD2. Germline values: CDR1 SGHAT, CDR2 FQDESV (reference sequence). The J segment lost 5 bases and the V segment lost 8 bases, leaving 5 bases of the junction unmatched. There are 12 residues in the CDR3. In DNA, the CDR3 is TGTGCCAGCGGACTAGAATCGGAGACCCAGTACTTC. Amino acid sequence: CASGLESETQYF.

There are a few counts of this clonotype. The chain employs TRBV4-1 and TRBJ2-1; TRBD1 matches at 8 bases. Looked up from germline, CDR1 is MGHRA and CDR2 is YSYEKL. The CDR3 has 15 amino acids. The V and J ends lost 0 bases and 4 bases, in that order; junction bases with no gene match: 2. CDR3 sequence reads: CASSQEGQGYNEQFF. CDR3 coding DNA: TGCGCCAGCAGCCAAGAAGGACAGGGATACAATGAGCAGTTCTTC.

The chain carries TRBV11-2 and TRBJ2-5; D ambiguous. V was trimmed by 1 base and J by 4 bases, leaving 7 bases between them. The CDR3 covers 13 residues. The V gene's germline CDR1 is SGHAT and CDR2 FQNNGV. The CDR3 region has the DNA TGTGCCAGCAGCTTAGGAGCGCGAGAGACCCAGTACTTC. It translates to CASSLGARETQYF. Variable domain in full (rest from reference TRBV11-2 and TRBJ2-5): EAGVAQSPRYKIIEKRQSVAFWCNPISGHATLYWYQQILGQGPKLLIQFQNNGVVDDSQLPKDRFSAERLKGVDSTLKIQPAKLEDSAVYLCASSLGARETQYFGPGTRLLVL.

On this clonotype itself: An end of the junction does not agree with germline; a read error may underlie this. The chain recombines TRBV3-1 with TRBJ2-1; D might be TRBD2 (5 bases). This CDR3 region has 15 residues. The V gene's germline CDR1 is LGHDT and CDR2 YNNKEL (reference sequence). DNA for the CDR3: TGTGCCTGCAGCCATTCGGGGAGCGGTCACAATGAGCAGTTCTTC. This translates into CACSHSGSGHNEQFF.

This clonotype has just a few counts. The chain uses TRBV14 and TRBJ1-4; 7 bases are a match to TRBD1. CDR3 length equals 14 residues. Germline CDR1 is SGHDN and CDR2 is FVKESK. V dropped 4 bases and J dropped 7; count of bases not matched to a gene: 6. In DNA, the CDR3 is TGTGCCAGCAGCCGACAGGGAATAAGTGAAAAACTGTTTTTT. Amino acid sequence: CASSRQGISEKLFF.

This rearrangement joins TRBV12-3 or TRBV12-4 to TRBJ1-2; TRBD1 aligns across 10 bases. The V and J ends lost 7 bases and 6 bases, in that order; junction bases with no gene match: 5. This CDR3 spans 13 amino acids. DNA for the CDR3: TGTGCCAGCACTCTGACAGGGGGCAATGGCTACACCTTC. This codes for CASTLTGGNGYTF.

This clonotype was seen only a few times. V is TRBV10-3 and J is TRBJ2-3, with TRBD1 matching 9 bases. V was clipped by 9 bases and J by 3 bases; unmatched bases: 7. Germline values: CDR1 ENHRY, CDR2 SYGVKD. The CDR3 extends over 14 amino acids. The CDR3 DNA reads as TGTGCCATGACCAAGGGACAGGGAACAGATACGCAGTATTTT. This encodes CAMTKGQGTDTQYF.

The chain employs TRBV6-1 and TRBJ2-3; TRBD2 is a possible D gene (7 bases). The V gene lost 6 bases and the J gene lost 5 bases, with 15 bases spanning the gap. Germline V gene lookup returns CDR1 MNHNS and CDR2 SASEGT. The CDR3 length is 14 residues. CDR3 sequence: CASSPRGGGDTQYF. CDR3 bases: TGTGCCAGCAGCCCTCGGGGAGGGGGAGATACGCAGTATTTT.

This clonotype was picked up a small number of times. This chain connects TRBV3-1 to TRBJ1-1; no clear D gene. Between the trimmed V and J ends, which lost 3 bases and 5 bases, there was a span of 10 bases. The germline V gene has CDR1 LGHDT and CDR2 YNNKEL (reference sequence). The CDR3 spans 13 residues. The CDR3 loop is CASSQMEATEAFF. The CDR3, as DNA: TGTGCCAGCAGCCAGATGGAGGCAACTGAAGCTTTCTTT.

The rearrangement links TRBV27 to TRBJ2-1; 16 bases agree with TRBD2. Germline V gene lookup returns CDR1 MNHEY and CDR2 SMNVEV (reference sequence). CDR3 length equals 16 residues. V was pared by 2 bases and J by 12 bases, with 7 bases of the junction left unmatched. The CDR3 DNA reads as TGTGCCAGCAGTTTAGCCCCCGGGACTAGCGGGAGGGTGCAGTTCTTC. It yields the protein CASSLAPGTSGRVQFF.

In this sample, this clonotype turned up a few times. This sequence joins TRBV20-1 and TRBJ2-7; D uncertain. The CDR3 is 11 amino acids. V lost 5 bases and J lost 1, with 6 bases in between. Germline lookup yields CDR1 DFQATT and CDR2 SNEGSKA (reference sequence). The CDR3 sequence is CSAGVSYEQYF. The CDR3 coding sequence is TGCAGTGCTGGCGTATCCTACGAGCAGTACTTC.

The chain employs TRBV29-1 and TRBJ2-1; D is unclear. The CDR3 loop spans 11 amino acids. Trimming shortened V by 7 bases and J by 8 bases, and 12 bases separated the two germline ends. From germline, CDR1 is SQVTM and CDR2 ANQGSEA. The CDR3 region has the DNA TGCAGCGCTTCTAGTACCTATGAGCAGTTCTTC. Its translation: CSASSTYEQFF.

The sample holds a few counts of this clonotype. The chain recombines TRBV4-1 with TRBJ2-1; 7 positions match TRBD1. J lost 8 bases, V lost 2 bases, and 9 bases had no gene match. Germline V lookup: CDR1 MGHRA, CDR2 YSYEKL. The CDR3 has 15 residues. The CDR3 is CASSQRGQGRDEQFF. CDR3 DNA sequence: TGCGCCAGCAGCCAAAGGGGGCAGGGGCGGGATGAGCAGTTCTTC.

The sample holds a few counts of this clonotype. This rearrangement joins TRBV15 to TRBJ2-3; tentatively, D is TRBD1 (6 bases). Trimming removed 0 bases from V and 4 bases from J, with 14 bases in between. Germline V gene data show CDR1 as LNHNV and CDR2 as YYDKDF (reference sequence). The CDR3 runs to 16 residues. CDR3 region: CATSRDRATGPDTQYF. The CDR3, as DNA: TGTGCCACCAGCAGAGATCGAGCAACAGGGCCAGATACGCAGTATTTT.

Ten or more counts support this clonotype. The V and J genes are TRBV5-1 and TRBJ1-2, with D maybe TRBD1 (5 bases). This CDR3 is built from 18 residues. The ends were cut back, 4 bases at V and 2 bases at J, with 24 bases in the middle. Germline-derived CDR1 and CDR2 are SGHRS and YFSETQ. The CDR3 bases are TGCGCCAGCAGCGGCCGGAGAACAGGATCCCCGGGGAACTATGGCTACACCTTC. This translates into CASSGRRTGSPGNYGYTF.

This clonotype has just a few counts. V and J are TRBV4-2 and TRBJ1-1; D remains ambiguous. There are 15 residues in the CDR3. The V end was cut by 1 base, the J end by 5 bases, with 14 bases between. Germline CDR1 reads LGHNA; CDR2 reads YNFKEQ. Here the CDR3 DNA reads TGTGCCAGCAGCCAAGGCCCCCTCCAAGGTACTGAAGCTTTCTTT. The encoded protein is CASSQGPLQGTEAFF.

The gene calls are TRBV20-1 and TRBJ2-7; D uncertain. CDR3 length equals 13 residues. The ends were cut back, 2 bases at V and 4 bases at J, with 12 bases in the middle. Germline lookup yields CDR1 DFQATT and CDR2 SNEGSKA (reference sequence). This CDR3 is CSARNPDLYEQYF. The CDR3 DNA reads as TGCAGTGCTAGAAATCCAGACCTATACGAGCAGTACTTC.

The gene calls are TRBV6-1 and TRBJ2-3, with a possible D match to TRBD2 (5 bases). The germline V gene encodes CDR1 MNHNS and CDR2 SASEGT. V gave up 7 bases and J gave up 5 bases, with 10 bases separating them. This CDR3 has 12 residues. The CDR3 reads CASTGLGDTQYF. The CDR3 coding sequence is TGTGCCAGCACCGGACTGGGAGATACGCAGTATTTT.

This chain uses TRBV11-2 with TRBJ2-2; maybe TRBD1 (6 bases). The CDR3 is made up of 16 amino acids. The germline V gene has CDR1 SGHAT and CDR2 FQNNGV. Trimming left V 4 bases short and J 6 bases short, with 18 bases between. CDR3 residues: CASSSYGTFGSGELFF. CDR3 coding DNA: TGTGCCAGCAGCTCCTACGGGACATTTGGCTCCGGGGAGCTGTTTTTT.

This clonotype was counted between two and nine times. The chain carries TRBV12-3 or TRBV12-4 and TRBJ2-3; D perhaps matches TRBD1 (5 bases). Trimming cost V 1 base and J 2 bases, with 7 bases left between them. The CDR3 loop spans 14 amino acids. In DNA form, the CDR3 reads TGTGCCAGCAGTTTAGAACAGGCCACAGATACGCAGTATTTT. Protein: CASSLEQATDTQYF.

This clonotype was seen more than once but under ten times. J is TRBJ1-1 and V is TRBV20-1; no clear D. V shed 3 bases and J shed 3 bases, with 8 bases lying between them. Germline V gives CDR1 DFQATT, CDR2 SNEGSKA (reference sequence). The CDR3 has 12 residues. The CDR3: CSARRVDTEAFF. In DNA, the CDR3 is TGCAGTGCTAGGAGAGTTGACACTGAAGCTTTCTTT.

This clonotype was detected a few times. The gene calls are TRBV25-1 and TRBJ2-7; maybe TRBD2 (6 bases). The CDR3 runs 17 residues. Germline V gene sequence: CDR1 MGHDK, CDR2 SYGVNS. Trimming cost V 11 bases and J 2 bases, with 28 bases left between them. In DNA form, the CDR3 reads TGTGCCTCCCAGAGCGCTTTGGGGGGAAGTTCCCCCTACGAGCAGTACTTC. Its translation: CASQSALGGSSPYEQYF.

The sample holds a few counts of this clonotype. The chain uses TRBV12-3 or TRBV12-4 and TRBJ1-5; maybe TRBD1 (6 bases). The CDR3 has 13 residues. Trimming left V 6 bases short and J 7 bases short, with 13 bases between. The DNA of the CDR3 is TGTGCCAGCAGACAACAGGGCCTACAGCCCCAGCATTTT. Amino acids: CASRQQGLQPQHF.

Only a few counts were recorded for this clonotype. The V and J genes are TRBV20-1 and TRBJ2-1, with D maybe TRBD2 (6 bases). V was pared by 4 bases and J by 4 bases, with 17 bases between. The CDR3 loop spans 15 amino acids. The germline CDR1 and CDR2 sequences are DFQATT and SNEGSKA (reference sequence). The chain's CDR3 is CSATLGGLLYNEQFF. As DNA, the CDR3 is TGCAGTGCTACCCTTGGGGGACTGCTTTACAATGAGCAGTTCTTC.

This chain joins TRBV7-9 and TRBJ2-7; D gene uncertain. Germline V gene data show CDR1 as SEHNR and CDR2 as FQNEAQ (reference sequence). This CDR3 is built from 11 residues. V was cut by 5 bases and J by 5 bases, with 7 bases left in between. The CDR3 DNA sequence: TGTGCCAGCAGCGATGTTAACGAGCAGTACTTC. It is translated as CASSDVNEQYF.

This clonotype was observed at least ten times. The rearrangement joins TRBV29-1 to TRBJ1-1, with D perhaps TRBD1 (5 bases). Germline values: CDR1 SQVTM, CDR2 ANQGSEA. Trimming removed 7 bases at V and 5 bases at J, with 11 bases between. The CDR3 length is 11 residues. The CDR3 reads CSGWGGTEAFF. The CDR3 nucleotides are TGCAGCGGCTGGGGGGGGACTGAAGCTTTCTTT.